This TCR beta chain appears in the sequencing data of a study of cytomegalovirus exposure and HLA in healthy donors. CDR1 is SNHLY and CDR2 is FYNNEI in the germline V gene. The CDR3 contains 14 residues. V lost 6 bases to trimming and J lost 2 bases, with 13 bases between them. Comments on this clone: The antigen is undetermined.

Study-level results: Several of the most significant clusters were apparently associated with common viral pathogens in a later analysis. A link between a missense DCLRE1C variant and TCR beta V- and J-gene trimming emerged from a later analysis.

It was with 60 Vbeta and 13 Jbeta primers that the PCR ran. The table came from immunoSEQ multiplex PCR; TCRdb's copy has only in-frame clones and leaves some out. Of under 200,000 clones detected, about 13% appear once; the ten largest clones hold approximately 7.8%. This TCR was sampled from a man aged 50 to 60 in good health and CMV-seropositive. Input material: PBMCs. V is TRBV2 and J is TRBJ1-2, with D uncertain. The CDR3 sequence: CASRFDGGNYGYTF. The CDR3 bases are TGTGCCAGCAGGTTTGACGGAGGGAACTATGGCTACACCTTC.